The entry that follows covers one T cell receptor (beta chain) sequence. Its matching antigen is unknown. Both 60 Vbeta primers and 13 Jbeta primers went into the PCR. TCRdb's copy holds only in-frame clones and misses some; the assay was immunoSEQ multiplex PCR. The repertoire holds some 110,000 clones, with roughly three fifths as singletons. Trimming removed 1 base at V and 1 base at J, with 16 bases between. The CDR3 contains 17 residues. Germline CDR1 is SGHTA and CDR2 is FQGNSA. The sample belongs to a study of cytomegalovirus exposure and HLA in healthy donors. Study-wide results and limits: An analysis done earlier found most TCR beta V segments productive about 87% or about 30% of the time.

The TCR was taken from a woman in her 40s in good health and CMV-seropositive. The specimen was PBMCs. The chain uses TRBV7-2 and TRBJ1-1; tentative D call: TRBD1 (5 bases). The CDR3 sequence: CASSLDGGAMENTEAFF. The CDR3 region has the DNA TGTGCCAGCAGCTTAGACGGAGGGGCGATGGAGAACACTGAAGCTTTCTTT.